What follows are 13 T cell receptor beta chains derived from one specimen sequenced in a study of cytomegalovirus exposure and HLA in healthy donors. Amplification used 60 Vbeta primers and 13 Jbeta primers. The repertoire was sequenced with immunoSEQ multiplex PCR; TCRdb's copy has only in-frame clones and lacks some. This repertoire comprises tens of thousands of clones; its ten largest clones make up roughly 7%. The sample taken for sequencing was PBMCs. These receptors came from a woman aged 40 to 50 in good health and CMV-seronegative.

The chain links TRBV28 to TRBJ1-5; TRBD1 agrees at 7 bases. Germline CDR1 MDHEN, CDR2 SYDVKM. The CDR3 runs 15 residues. With V trimmed by 5 bases and J by 9 bases, 13 bases remained unmatched. The CDR3 is CASSLITGARGPQHF. The CDR3 DNA follows: TGTGCCAGCAGTCTAATTACAGGGGCGCGGGGGCCCCAGCATTTT.

CDR3 in DNA: TGTGCCAGCAGCCCGTCCCCACTAGCGGGGTACGAGTCCGAGCAGTACTTC. It translates to CASSPSPLAGYESEQYF. The V and J genes are TRBV4-2 and TRBJ2-7, with 10 bases matching TRBD2. Germline V lookup: CDR1 LGHNA, CDR2 YNFKEQ. The CDR3 is made up of 17 amino acids. Unmatched junction bases numbered 15, after V lost 4 bases and J lost 6 bases.

The rearrangement joins TRBV5-6 to TRBJ2-2; maybe TRBD1 (6 bases). Germline V gene lookup returns CDR1 SGHDT and CDR2 YYEEEE. The V end was cut by 2 bases, the J end by 5 bases, with 16 bases between. The CDR3 covers 16 residues. The chain's CDR3 is CASSLTRGLRTGELFF. As DNA, the CDR3 is TGTGCCAGCAGCTTAACCAGGGGCTTGCGGACCGGGGAGCTGTTTTTT.

The chain carries TRBV9 and TRBJ1-5; possibly TRBD1 for D (6 bases). The germline CDR1 and CDR2 sequences are SGDLS and YYNGEE. The germline V and J ends were trimmed by 0 bases and 6 bases, with 13 bases remaining between them. The CDR3 covers 15 residues. The CDR3 loop reads CASSVGGGDGQPQHF. For the CDR3, the DNA is TGTGCCAGCAGCGTAGGAGGGGGGGACGGTCAGCCCCAGCATTTT.

The chain links TRBV6-4 to TRBJ1-2, with D perhaps matching TRBD1 (6 bases). Germline lookup yields CDR1 MRHNA and CDR2 SNTAGT. Deletions cut 7 bases from V and 0 bases from J, with 21 bases between. This CDR3 spans 17 amino acids. The CDR3 here is CASKGLNRAVPNYGYTF. In DNA form, the CDR3 reads TGTGCCAGCAAAGGCCTGAACAGGGCCGTTCCTAACTATGGCTACACCTTC.

The V gene is TRBV27, the J gene TRBJ1-2; a possible D gene is TRBD1 (6 bases). The CDR3 spans 16 residues. Trimming removed 0 bases from V and 3 bases from J, with 14 bases in between. Germline loops: CDR1 MNHEY, CDR2 SMNVEV (reference sequence). CDR3 nucleotide sequence: TGTGCCAGCAGTTTATCGATATCGGACAGCTACTATGGCTACACCTTC. It is translated as CASSLSISDSYYGYTF.

V and J are TRBV18 and TRBJ2-3; 12 nucleotides line up with TRBD2. The V gene end was trimmed by 2 bases and the J gene end by 4 bases; junction bases not matched to a gene: 4. CDR3 length equals 16 residues. CDR1 and CDR2 (germline): KGHSH, LQKENI. This CDR3 is CASSPSTSGSADTQYF. The CDR3 nucleotides read TGTGCCAGCTCACCATCGACTAGCGGGAGTGCAGATACGCAGTATTTT.

The chain combines TRBV5-1 with TRBJ1-5; D might be TRBD1 (6 bases). The germline V and J ends were trimmed by 3 bases and 2 bases, with 9 bases remaining between them. The germline CDR1 and CDR2 sequences are SGHRS and YFSETQ. This CDR3 has 14 residues. The CDR3 loop is CASSSTGGNQPQHF. CDR3 coding DNA: TGCGCCAGCAGCTCGACAGGCGGCAATCAGCCCCAGCATTTT.

The rearrangement uses TRBV7-9 and TRBJ2-7; D might be TRBD1 (5 bases). Germline CDR1 is SEHNR and CDR2 is FQNEAQ (reference sequence). V gave up 3 bases and J gave up 5 bases, with 14 bases separating them. The CDR3 is 14 amino acids. DNA of the CDR3: TGTGCCAGCAGCTTCATGGACATGAAGGACGAGCAGTACTTC. This sequence encodes CASSFMDMKDEQYF.

The chain has TRBV6-1 and TRBJ1-1, with unresolved D. V shed 0 bases and J shed 0 bases, with 5 bases lying between them. Looked up from germline, CDR1 is MNHNS and CDR2 is SASEGT. The CDR3 is 14 amino acids. The CDR3 region has the DNA TGTGCCAGCAGTGAAGCTTGGCTGAACACTGAAGCTTTCTTT. Protein: CASSEAWLNTEAFF.

The chain recombines TRBV9 with TRBJ1-2, with TRBD1 matching 7 bases. V was clipped by 8 bases and J by 3 bases; unmatched bases: 10. The CDR3 is 14 residues long. Germline CDR1 is SGDLS and CDR2 is YYNGEE. CDR3 in amino acids: CASGTGTVDYGYTF. Written as DNA, the CDR3 is TGTGCCAGTGGCACCGGGACAGTAGACTATGGCTACACCTTC.

The chain couples TRBV4-3 to TRBJ2-7; possible D gene TRBD1, 5 bases. This CDR3 has 15 residues. V lost 3 bases to trimming and J lost 7 bases, with 19 bases between them. The V gene's germline CDR1 is LGHNA and CDR2 YSLEER. The chain's CDR3 is CASSQLVGLAGEQYF. Here the CDR3 DNA reads TGCGCCAGCAGCCAGTTGGTAGGGTTGGCAGGGGAGCAGTACTTC.

This chain uses TRBV19 with TRBJ1-1; possibly TRBD1 for D (5 bases). Trimming took 3 bases from V and 5 from J, leaving 16 bases between them. The CDR3 totals 15 residues. The germline CDR1 and CDR2 sequences are LNHDA and SQIVND (reference sequence). The CDR3 loop is CASSIGGQGETEAFF. The CDR3, as DNA: TGTGCCAGTAGTATCGGAGGGCAGGGTGAAACTGAAGCTTTCTTT.